This note documents a single T cell receptor beta chain sequence. Its binding antigen is unknown. These data originate in a study of T cell clusters in autoimmune cytopenias (dated by TCRdb to the late 2010s). Study-level background: A median TRB sequencing depth of 50,000 or so reads per sample was reached, and a median of roughly 2,500 distinct TRB clonotypes per sample was obtained. Alongside healthy, CLL and autoimmune hepatitis controls, autoimmune cytopenia patients had their peripheral blood TRB and IGH repertoires sequenced at active disease and again during treatment follow-up. The goal of the study was to determine whether autoimmune cytopenia patients have a disease-specific immune repertoire signature that could serve as a blood-based biomarker. General findings and caveats noted by the study authors: The T cell clusters were defined only in silico, and the functional role of the clusters was left to be validated experimentally. Healthy donors showed around 2.9-fold more exclusive TRB clusters than active autoimmune hepatitis patients, consistent with an autoimmunity-wide signature. The cluster-lack signature was not seen for secondary cytopenia versus CLL, apparently masked by the dominant lymphoma-associated repertoire. The TRB repertoire shifts, including less even repertoires in secondary cytopenia and CLL, mostly reflected lymphoma bias and not autoimmunity. The GLIPH analysis suggested a lack of physiological T cell clusters in primary autoimmune cytopenia patients, since more than 40 clusters were exclusive to healthy donors whereas more than 15 were exclusive to patients.

Each sample's TRB amplification started from around 230 ng of peripheral blood genomic DNA, which corresponds to some 36,000 genome equivalents. From cysteine to phenylalanine, the CDR3 is 15 amino acids long. The DNA sequence is not available. CDR1 is given as DFQATT and CDR2 as SNEGSKA, both from the germline V gene (reference sequence). TRB rearrangements were amplified by multiplex PCR following a touch-down protocol, with the TRB-A and TRB-B primer pools mixed in one tube. Illumina adapters and sample indices were added to the amplicons through two consecutive PCR reactions performed with Phusion HS II polymerase. The amplicons were purified from gel with the NucleoSpin Gel and PCR Clean-up kit, after which the amplicons were quantified by Qubit and checked for quality on an Agilent 2100 Bioanalyzer. Sequencing of the libraries was performed on an Illumina MiSeq with 600-cycle, single-indexed, paired-end runs. For the original study's pipeline: TRB reads were aligned and assembled with MiXCR version 2.1.12 using the default MiXCR reference library. A clone was defined by each unique CDR3 nucleotide sequence, and the analysis included only productive sequences with two or more reads. To assess repertoire diversity, an R script computed alpha-parameterized diversity profiles (alpha 0 to 5), which included the Shannon (alpha 1) and Simpson (alpha 2) indices. The tcR package was used to compute combinatorial TRB VJ usage, which was then compared between cohorts by principal component analysis with ade4. GLIPH was used to cluster TCRbeta CDR3s in pairs of cohorts matched for age and read depth, and a Wilcoxon test was used to compare cluster frequencies. After reprocessing by TCRdb, each CDR3 protein sequence is one entry, and no DNA is given. For this entry, the V and J calls and clone size follow TCRdb and not the study's own pipeline. The sample table gives approximately 4,000 distinct CDR3 sequences. Of the sample, around a fifth is held by the ten largest clones.

The chain couples TRBV20-1 to TRBJ1-2; TCRdb lists TRBD1, though no DNA is available to test this call. The material sequenced was peripheral blood. The receptor was isolated from a human donor with an autoimmune cytopenia or autoimmune hepatitis (not recorded which). The CDR3 reads as follows: CSARLGNRDRDGYTF.